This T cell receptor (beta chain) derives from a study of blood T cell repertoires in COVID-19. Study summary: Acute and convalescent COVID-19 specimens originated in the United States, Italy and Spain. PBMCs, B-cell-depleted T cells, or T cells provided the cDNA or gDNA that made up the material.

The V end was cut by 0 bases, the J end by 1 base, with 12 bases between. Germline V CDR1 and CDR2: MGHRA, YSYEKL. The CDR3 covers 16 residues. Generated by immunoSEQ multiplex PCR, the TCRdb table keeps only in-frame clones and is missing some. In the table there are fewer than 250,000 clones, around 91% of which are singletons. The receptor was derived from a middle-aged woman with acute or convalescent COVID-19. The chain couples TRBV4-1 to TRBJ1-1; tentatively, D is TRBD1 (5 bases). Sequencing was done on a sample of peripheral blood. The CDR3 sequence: CASSQDIGQGNTEAFF. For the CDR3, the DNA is TGCGCCAGCAGCCAAGATATAGGGCAGGGGAACACTGAAGCTTTCTTT.